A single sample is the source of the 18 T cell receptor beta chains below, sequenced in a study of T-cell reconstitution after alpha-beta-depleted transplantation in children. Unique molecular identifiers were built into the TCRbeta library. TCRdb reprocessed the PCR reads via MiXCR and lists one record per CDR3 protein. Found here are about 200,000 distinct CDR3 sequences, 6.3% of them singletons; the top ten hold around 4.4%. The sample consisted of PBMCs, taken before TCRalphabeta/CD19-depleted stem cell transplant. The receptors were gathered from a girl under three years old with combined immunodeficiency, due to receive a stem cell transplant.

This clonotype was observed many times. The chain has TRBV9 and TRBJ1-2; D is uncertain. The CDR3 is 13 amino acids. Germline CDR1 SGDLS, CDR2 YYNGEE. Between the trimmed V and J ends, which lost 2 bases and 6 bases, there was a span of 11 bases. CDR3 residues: CASSVDYSNGYTF. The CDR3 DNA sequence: TGTGCCAGCAGCGTCGATTACAGTAATGGCTACACCTTC.

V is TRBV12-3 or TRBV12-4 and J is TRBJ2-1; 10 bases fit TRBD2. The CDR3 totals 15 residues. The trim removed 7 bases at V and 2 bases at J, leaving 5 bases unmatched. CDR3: CASTRAGGPYNEQFF. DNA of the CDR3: TGTGCCAGCACCCGAGCGGGAGGGCCCTACAATGAGCAGTTCTTC.

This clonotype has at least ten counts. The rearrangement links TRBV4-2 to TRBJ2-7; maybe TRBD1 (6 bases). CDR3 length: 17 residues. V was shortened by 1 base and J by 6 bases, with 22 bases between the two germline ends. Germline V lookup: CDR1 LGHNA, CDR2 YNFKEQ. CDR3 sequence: CASSQGRIGAGVREQYF. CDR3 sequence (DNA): TGTGCCAGCAGCCAAGGCAGAATCGGGGCAGGGGTTCGCGAGCAGTACTTC.

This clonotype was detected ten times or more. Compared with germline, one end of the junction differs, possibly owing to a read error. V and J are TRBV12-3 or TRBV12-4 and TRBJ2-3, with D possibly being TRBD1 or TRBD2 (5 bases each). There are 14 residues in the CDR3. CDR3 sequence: CASSLAGTTDTQYF. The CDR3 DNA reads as TGTGCTAGCAGCTTAGCTGGGACCACAGATACGCAGTATTTT.

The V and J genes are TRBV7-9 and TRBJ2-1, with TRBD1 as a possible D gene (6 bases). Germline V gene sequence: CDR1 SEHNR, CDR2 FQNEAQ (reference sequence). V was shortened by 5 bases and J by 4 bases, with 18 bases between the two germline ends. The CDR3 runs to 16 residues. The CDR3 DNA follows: TGTGCCAGCAGCCACGACATAGGGGGAGAATACAATGAGCAGTTCTTC. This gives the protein CASSHDIGGEYNEQFF.

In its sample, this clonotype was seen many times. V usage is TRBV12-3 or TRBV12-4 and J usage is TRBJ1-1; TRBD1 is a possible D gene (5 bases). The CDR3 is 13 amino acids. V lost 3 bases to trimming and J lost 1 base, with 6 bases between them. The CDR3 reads CASSLGRNTEAFF. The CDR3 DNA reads TGTGCCAGCAGTTTGGGACGGAACACTGAAGCTTTCTTT.

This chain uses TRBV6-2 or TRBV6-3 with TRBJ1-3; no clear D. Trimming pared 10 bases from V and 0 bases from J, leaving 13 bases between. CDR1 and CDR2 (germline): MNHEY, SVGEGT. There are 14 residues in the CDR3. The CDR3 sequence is CATSDGLSGNTIYF. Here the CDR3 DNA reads TGTGCCACCTCCGACGGACTCTCTGGAAACACCATATATTTT.

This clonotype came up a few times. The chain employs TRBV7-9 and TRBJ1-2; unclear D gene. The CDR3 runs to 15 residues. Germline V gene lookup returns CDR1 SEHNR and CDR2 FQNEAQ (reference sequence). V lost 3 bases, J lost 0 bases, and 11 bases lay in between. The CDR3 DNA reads TGTGCCAGCAGCTTGGGTACAGATTCTAACTATGGCTACACCTTC. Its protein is CASSLGTDSNYGYTF.

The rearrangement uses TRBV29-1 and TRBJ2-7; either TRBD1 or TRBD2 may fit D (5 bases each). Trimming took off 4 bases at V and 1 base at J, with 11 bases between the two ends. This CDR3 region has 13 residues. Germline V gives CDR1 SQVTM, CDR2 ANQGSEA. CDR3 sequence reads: CSVGAGTSYEQYF. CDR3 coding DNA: TGCAGCGTTGGGGCAGGGACGTCCTACGAGCAGTACTTC.

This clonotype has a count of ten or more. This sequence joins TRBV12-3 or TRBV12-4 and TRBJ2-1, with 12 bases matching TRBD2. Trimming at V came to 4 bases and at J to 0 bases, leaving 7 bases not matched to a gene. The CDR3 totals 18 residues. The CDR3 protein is CASSSRTSGGSSYNEQFF. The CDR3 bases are TGTGCCAGCAGTTCCCGAACTAGCGGGGGGAGCTCCTACAATGAGCAGTTCTTC.

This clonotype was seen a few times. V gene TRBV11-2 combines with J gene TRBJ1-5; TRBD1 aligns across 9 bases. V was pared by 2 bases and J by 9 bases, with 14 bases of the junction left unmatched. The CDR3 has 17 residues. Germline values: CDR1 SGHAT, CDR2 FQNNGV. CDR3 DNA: TGTGCCAGCAGCTTAAATGATCCCGGGACAGGGATTCCGCCCCAGCATTTT. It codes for CASSLNDPGTGIPPQHF. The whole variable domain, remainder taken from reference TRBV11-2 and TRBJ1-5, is EAGVAQSPRYKIIEKRQSVAFWCNPISGHATLYWYQQILGQGPKLLIQFQNNGVVDDSQLPKDRFSAERLKGVDSTLKIQPAKLEDSAVYLCASSLNDPGTGIPPQHFGDGTRLSIL.

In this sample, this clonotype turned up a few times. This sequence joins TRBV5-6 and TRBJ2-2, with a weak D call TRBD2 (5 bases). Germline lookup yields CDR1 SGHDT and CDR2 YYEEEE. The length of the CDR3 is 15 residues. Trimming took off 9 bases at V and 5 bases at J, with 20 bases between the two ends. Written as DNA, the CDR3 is TGTGCCATGGCCCGCGGGCTACCGTATACCGGGGAGCTGTTTTTT. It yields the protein CAMARGLPYTGELFF.

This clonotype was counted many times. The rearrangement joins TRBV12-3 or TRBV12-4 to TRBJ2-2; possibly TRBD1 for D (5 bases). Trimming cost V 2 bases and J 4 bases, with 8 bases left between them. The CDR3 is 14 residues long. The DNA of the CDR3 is TGTGCCAGCAGTTTATGGCAGGGCACCGGGGAGCTGTTTTTT. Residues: CASSLWQGTGELFF.

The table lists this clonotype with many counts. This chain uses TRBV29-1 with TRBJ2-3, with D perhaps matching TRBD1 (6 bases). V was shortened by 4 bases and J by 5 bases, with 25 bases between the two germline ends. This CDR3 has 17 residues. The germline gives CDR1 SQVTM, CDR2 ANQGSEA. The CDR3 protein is CSVGRGVNRVSKDTQYF. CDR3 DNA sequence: TGCAGCGTTGGACGGGGTGTGAACAGGGTGTCGAAAGATACGCAGTATTTT.

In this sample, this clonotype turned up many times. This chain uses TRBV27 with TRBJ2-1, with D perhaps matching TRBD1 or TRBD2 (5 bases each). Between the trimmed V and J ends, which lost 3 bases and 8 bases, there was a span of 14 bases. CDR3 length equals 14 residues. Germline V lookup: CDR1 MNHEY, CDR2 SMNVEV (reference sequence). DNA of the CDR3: TGTGCCAGCAGTTTCGTGGGGGTATTGGATGAGCAGTTCTTC. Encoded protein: CASSFVGVLDEQFF.

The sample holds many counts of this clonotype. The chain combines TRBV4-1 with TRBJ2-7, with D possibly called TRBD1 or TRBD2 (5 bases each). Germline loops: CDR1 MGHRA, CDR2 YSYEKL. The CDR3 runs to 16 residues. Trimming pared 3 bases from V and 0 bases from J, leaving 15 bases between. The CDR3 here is CASSHPFGTDSYEQYF. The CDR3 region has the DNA TGCGCCAGCAGCCACCCCTTTGGGACGGACTCCTACGAGCAGTACTTC.

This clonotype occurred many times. Here the CDR3 reads CASSVLDRGRLGNEQFF. Written as DNA, the CDR3 is TGCGCCAGCAGCGTACTAGACAGGGGAAGATTGGGCAATGAGCAGTTCTTC. The chain recombines TRBV5-1 with TRBJ2-1, with 8 bases identical to TRBD1. Germline assignment: CDR1 SGHRS and CDR2 YFSETQ. The CDR3 extends over 17 amino acids. With V trimmed by 4 bases and J by 6 bases, 15 bases remained unmatched.

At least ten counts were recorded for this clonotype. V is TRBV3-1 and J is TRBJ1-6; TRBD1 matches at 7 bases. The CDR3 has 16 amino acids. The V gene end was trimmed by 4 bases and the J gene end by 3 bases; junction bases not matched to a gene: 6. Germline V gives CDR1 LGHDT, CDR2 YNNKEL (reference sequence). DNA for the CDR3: TGTGCCAGCAGCCGATTGAGGGACAGCTATAATTCACCCCTCCACTTT. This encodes CASSRLRDSYNSPLHF.